This record looks at one T cell receptor beta chain sequence and its context. V was pared by 6 bases and J by 3 bases, with 14 bases between. Germline V lookup: CDR1 MGHRA, CDR2 YSYEKL. This CDR3 is 14 amino acids long. This specimen belongs to a study of blood T cells in healthy people across ages. Combining a sample-barcoded 5' primer with a J-beta primer mix, a second PCR ran for 7 to 11 cycles. Each CDR3 protein gets one entry after TCRdb re-called the 5' RACE reads with MiXCR. The sample contains about 1.4 million distinct CDR3 sequences, roughly 60% of which appear only once. Source material: blood. The sequence was collected from a man aged 18 to 35 in good health. J is TRBJ1-2 and V is TRBV4-1; tentative D call: TRBD1 (5 bases). CDR3 in DNA: TGCGCCAGCAGTGGGACGGTTCGGGACTATGGCTACACCTTC. It translates to CASSGTVRDYGYTF.